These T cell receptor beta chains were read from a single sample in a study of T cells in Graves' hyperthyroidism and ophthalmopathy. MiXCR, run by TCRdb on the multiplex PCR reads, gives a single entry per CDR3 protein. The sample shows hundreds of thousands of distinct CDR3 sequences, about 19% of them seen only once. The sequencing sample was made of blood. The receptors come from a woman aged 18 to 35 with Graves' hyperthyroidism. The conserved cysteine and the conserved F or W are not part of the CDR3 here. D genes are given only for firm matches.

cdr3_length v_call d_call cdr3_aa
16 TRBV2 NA ASTRRDTTYSGANVLT
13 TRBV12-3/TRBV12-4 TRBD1 ASTPDRVNTGELF
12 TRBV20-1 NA SARGLGISYEQY
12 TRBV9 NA ASSVGGAAGGYT
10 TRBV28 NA ASSLYQTEAF
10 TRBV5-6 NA ATHQGGTEAF
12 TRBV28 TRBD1 ASSHRTGKETQY
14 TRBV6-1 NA ASSVLVGSYNSPLH
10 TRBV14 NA ASSQGQWTQY
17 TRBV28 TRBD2 ASSWDPTSGGANTGELF
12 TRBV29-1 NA SVEARLMNTEAF
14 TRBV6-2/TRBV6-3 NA ASSYSFGQGNQPQH
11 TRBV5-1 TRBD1 ASVEGAGTEAF
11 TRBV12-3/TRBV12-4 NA ASRRHQDYEQY
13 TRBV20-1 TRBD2 SASSGGGIQETQY
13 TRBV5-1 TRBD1 ASSLLGTGGTEAF
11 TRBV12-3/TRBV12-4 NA ASSSGQLDVST
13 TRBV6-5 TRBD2 ASSSTLAGVDEQY
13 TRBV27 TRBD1 ASSPQDRVSYEQY
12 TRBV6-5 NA ASSYSREGTEAF
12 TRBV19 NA ASARGAGSYEQY
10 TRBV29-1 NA SVGTDLGGYT
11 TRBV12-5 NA ASGFTLNTEAF
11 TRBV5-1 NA ASSLDGANVLT
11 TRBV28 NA AEGKAGANVLT
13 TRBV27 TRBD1 ASITYEQGAYEQY
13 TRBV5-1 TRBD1 ASSGGTEKNTEAF
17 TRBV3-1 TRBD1 ASSLRTGGGRFRNQPQH
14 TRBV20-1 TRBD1 SARLGGAKSDTEAF
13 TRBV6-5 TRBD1 ASSYVTGRNSPLH